The count of the clone carrying this T cell receptor beta chain is one. Its matching antigen is unknown. V was trimmed by 6 bases and J by 8 bases, leaving 19 bases between them. The CDR3 runs to 14 residues. Germline CDR1 is MNHEY and CDR2 is SMNVEV (reference sequence). This record belongs to a study of cytomegalovirus exposure and HLA in healthy donors. Study-level points and caveats: Analyses of presence/absence relied on an assumption of roughly uniform sequencing depth across donors.

The PCR contained 60 Vbeta and 13 Jbeta primers. Profiling relied on immunoSEQ multiplex PCR, and the TCRdb table lists in-frame clones only, not all of them. The sample records about 130,000 clones, approximately 77% being singletons. The specimen sequenced was PBMCs. The chain uses TRBV27 and TRBJ1-2, with D possibly being TRBD1 (6 bases). This TCR was sampled from a woman aged 40 to 50 in good health and CMV-seronegative. The DNA of the CDR3 is TGTGCCAGCAGGAGCCTGGGGGGGGCGCGCGGCTACACCTTC. This codes for CASRSLGGARGYTF.